This TCR beta chain was sequenced during a study of cytomegalovirus exposure and HLA in healthy donors (dated by TCRdb to about 2017). Broadly, across the study: According to an earlier analysis of 587 of the donors, about 179 million T cells yielded 90 million to 140 million unique TCR beta sequences and less than 300 Gb of sequence data. An early release covering 550 to 650 HLA-typed donors comprised approximately 300 gigabases of sequencing data and tens of millions of unique TCR sequences. The genetic ancestry cluster associated with self-reported Caucasian donors included 81% of the 398 genotyped donors. The study aimed to test whether cataloging public T cell receptors could reveal signatures of past pathogen exposure. Using immunosequencing, the study profiled T cell repertoires from around 680 subjects and related those repertoires to cytomegalovirus serostatus. A separate validation cohort of over 95 different subjects was used in addition to the 666-subject first cohort. The study combined high-throughput TCR immunosequencing, statistical association of individual TCRs with disease status, and machine learning to predict cytomegalovirus infection status. In a later analysis, previously published TCR beta repertoires from some 640 donors were re-analyzed and high-resolution HLA genotyping was added so that TCR occurrence patterns could be studied. Rather than drawing on any new phenotypic data, the later analysis identified candidate immune exposures from TCR beta sequences and the way those sequences occurred across donors. To decide whether each TCR beta V gene segment behaved as functional or pseudogenic, an earlier analysis of some 600 of the donors relied on high-throughput TCR beta sequencing. Donor age, sex, ethnicity and CMV serostatus were collected together with the repertoire data. Genome-wide SNP genotypes for about 65% of the 666 donors were used in a later genetic analysis, which treated that subset as a discovery cohort. All discovery cohort repertoires had been generated on a single sequencing platform. HLA typing included class I and class II loci at four-digit resolution. Typing coverage differed by locus: A, B, C, DRB1 and DQB1 were typed in about 620-630 donors, DQA1 in about 500, DPA1 in around 580, and DPB1 in around 490. Because of strong linkage in the cohort, four or five DR-DQ haplotypes were treated as single units for association and clustering. Across around 400 genotyped donors of the cohort, an average of approximately 200,000 unique TCR beta nucleotide sequences per donor were sequenced, and roughly 20% of those sequences were non-productive. Broader findings and caveats from the paper: Correlated functional status among segregating V segments might reflect linkage disequilibrium, but an unknown experimental factor could not be ruled out. Because counts were too low, about 15 rarely observed V segments, including chromosome 9 orphons, were left out of the earlier analysis of over 550 of the donors. The study gave a list of 150 to 200 TCR beta chains associated with cytomegalovirus. In a later analysis, 16,951 TCR beta sequences were associated with specific HLA alleles at a false discovery rate of 0.05. According to a later genetic analysis, donors in an Asian-associated ancestry cluster had fewer N-insertions in productive TCRs than the approximately 710-donor mean. It was suggested by the authors that the approach could potentially be generalized to other disease states and immunological phenotypes. An earlier analysis of approximately 600 of the donors showed that most TCR beta V segments appeared in productive rearrangements either about 90% or about 30% of the time, which broadly matched IMGT annotations. Only TCR beta chains were sequenced in this cohort, and the absence of alpha or paired-chain data limited detectable features. A later analysis found that HLA-associated TCR beta chains were more clonally expanded and had lower generation probabilities than equally common non-associated chains. A few of the identified cytomegalovirus-associated TCR beta chains were confirmed in vitro to be specific for cytomegalovirus antigens. In a later analysis, TCR association rates were found to vary across HLA loci, with the most associated TCRs seen for DRB1 alleles and the fewest for HLA-C alleles. Most TCR sequences were seen in very few donors, while some public TCRs were found in many individuals. Because HLA typing was unavailable for some donors at each locus, only the typed subset was used in association tests. The presence/absence analyses assumed that sequencing depth was roughly uniform across donors, and that assumption may not be true. A further reported finding was that TCR beta sequences accurately predicted the HLA-A and HLA-B alleles for most subjects in the first cohort. Cytomegalovirus status was reported to be diagnosed by the classifier with high specificity and sensitivity in both the original and validation cohorts. A later genetic analysis associated a missense DCLRE1C variant with V-gene and J-gene trimming of TCR beta chains, and an independent cohort replicated the association. A later analysis reported that several top co-occurrence clusters appeared linked to parvovirus B19, influenza, CMV and Epstein-Barr virus. For the cohort, immune exposure information was limited to CMV serostatus. The sequencing pipeline was judged likely to have produced a cluster of highly shared sequence variants as a technical artifact. Some IMGT-functional V segments, including TRBV6-2 and TRBV6-3, could not be told apart with the 87-base-pair reads, so those segments were excluded. When HLA alleles, especially DR and DQ, strongly co-occurred, TCR associations were difficult to assign to individual alleles. A later analysis found that most CMV-associated TCR beta chains appeared HLA-restricted, with HLA associations seemingly driven largely by CMV exposure.

On this clone: Its antigen is not yet known. No qualities accompany the bases; no much larger clone lies one base away.

The method behind the library was the immunoSEQ multiplex PCR assay. A mixture of 60 forward primers for TCR Vbeta segments and 13 reverse primers for TCR Jbeta segments was used in the multiplex PCR. The CDR3 region of rearranged TCR beta genes was amplified from genomic DNA with a multiplex PCR assay. Amplified TCR beta libraries were sequenced as 87-base-pair reads on the Illumina HiSeq System. In the paper's pipeline: Across the 670 or so repertoires, a later analysis counted 75 million to 90 million unique TCR beta chains, roughly 11 million of which were shared by at least two donors. A nearest-neighbor algorithm error-corrected the raw reads and collapsed the reads into unique sequences, merging closely related sequences to remove PCR and sequencing errors. To assign V, D and J gene segments, CDR3 sequences were aligned to IMGT reference sequences. Each retained sequence needed at least a six-nucleotide match to both a V gene segment and a J gene segment. A rearrangement counted as productive if the CDR3 had no stop codons and remained in frame with V and J, and every other rearrangement counted as non-productive. Following IMGT convention, CDR3 was defined as the stretch from the second conserved V-encoded cysteine up to the conserved J-encoded phenylalanine. Sequences without an unambiguous match to a single V gene segment were excluded from the earlier analysis of 587 of the donors. An earlier analysis of over 450 of the donors classified V segments as functional when productive rearrangements were above 56.7% and as segregating when the standard deviation between donors was above 5%. To diagnose cytomegalovirus status from the catalog of TCR beta chain sequences, a statistical classification framework was built. In a later analysis, TCR nucleotide sequences were compared against IMGT/GENE-DB human TR gene sequences so that V and J genes could be assigned. A later analysis assigned CDR3 sequences and most-parsimonious VDJ recombination scenarios with the TCRdist pipeline. In a later analysis, every TCR beta chain was defined by the combination of its CDR3 amino acid sequence and its V-gene family, and reads without a unique V-gene family were dropped. In a later analysis, several hundred highly shared, low-generation-probability nucleotide sequences were removed to address suspected cross-contamination and a sequencing artifact. In a later analysis, a clonal expansion index for each public chain was calculated from normalized within-repertoire ranks of inferred template counts. A later analysis computed generation probabilities with a VDJ recombination model fitted to out-of-frame rearrangements, and checked the results against IGoR. In a later analysis, hypergeometric tests were used to score TCR-TCR, TCR-HLA and TCR-CMV co-occurrence, with a repertoire-size bias correction applied to TCR pairs. To estimate false discovery rates, a later analysis permuted the HLA or CMV assignments 20 times. In a later analysis, co-occurring TCRs were grouped with DBSCAN, and TCRdist sequence similarity was added when clustering was performed within HLA-allele-positive subsets. For co-occurrence clustering, repertoires with fewer than 30,000 or more than 120,000 public chains were excluded, along with five or six repertoires with anomalous nucleotide sharing. Entries here come from immuneACCESS through TCRdb and include only in-frame sequences with V and J called. Some clones fail to appear in such tables; in the studies checked, an unresolved V gene covers under half of the shortfall, and the cause of the remainder is unknown. That table is the source of V, J and clone size, and D and trimming were worked out from the DNA. Here the sample has 120,000 to 150,000 clones; about two thirds occur a single time. 1.5% to 2% of the sample is in the top ten clones.

CDR1 and CDR2 are read off the germline V gene as SNHLY and FYNNEI. Cut back by 5 bases and 10 bases, the V and J ends lie 6 bases apart. The CDR3 starts with the cysteine, ends with the phenylalanine, and has 10 residues. Of the read, only the CDR3 DNA is kept; its 30 bases are in frame from base 1. The cohort was made up of 666 healthy bone marrow donors. All cohort members were sampled while nominally healthy, although unrecorded immune exposures were likely present. The donor was CMV seronegative and belonged to the group of 350 to 400 seronegative cohort members. A peripheral blood sample was provided by each donor, and peripheral blood mononuclear cells were used for TCR beta sequencing. The Qiagen DNeasy Blood Extraction Kit was used to extract genomic DNA from the blood cell samples.

The chain joins TRBV2 to TRBJ2-1; the D gene is possibly TRBD2, with 5 bases matching. This TCR was recovered from a woman aged 18-29 years in good health and CMV-seronegative. Sample: PBMCs. The CDR3 region: CASSSGEQFF. The bases read TGTGCCAGCAGTTCGGGGGAGCAGTTCTTC.